Reported below is one T cell receptor (beta chain). Random hexamers were used to reverse transcribe an amount of about 0.5 to 1 ug RNA. Amplification of TCR beta CDR3 by immunoSEQ multiplex PCR spanned 54 Vbeta and 13 Jbeta. Via MiXCR, TCRdb re-called the immunoSEQ multiplex PCR reads, giving one row per CDR3 protein. This table has about 140,000 distinct CDR3 sequences, roughly 95% appearing once. The CDR3 consists of 14 residues. CDR1 is SGHNT, CDR2 YENEEA, per germline. The V and J ends lost 2 bases and 8 bases respectively, with 13 bases between them. This sample was included in a study of CD8 T cells in Susac syndrome. The multiple sclerosis controls were treatment-naive patients with relapsing-remitting disease that was stable or active. CD8+ and CD4+ T cells were negatively isolated; TEMRA cells were FACS-enriched.

This clonotype was obtained from a human donor with multiple sclerosis. This sequence joins TRBV11-3 and TRBJ2-1, with TRBD1 as a possible D gene (5 bases). What was sequenced was CD4+ T cells from PBMCs. In nucleotides, the CDR3 is TGTGCCAGCAGCTTAATCGGACAAAGCTATGAGCAGTTCTTC. This codes for CASSLIGQSYEQFF.